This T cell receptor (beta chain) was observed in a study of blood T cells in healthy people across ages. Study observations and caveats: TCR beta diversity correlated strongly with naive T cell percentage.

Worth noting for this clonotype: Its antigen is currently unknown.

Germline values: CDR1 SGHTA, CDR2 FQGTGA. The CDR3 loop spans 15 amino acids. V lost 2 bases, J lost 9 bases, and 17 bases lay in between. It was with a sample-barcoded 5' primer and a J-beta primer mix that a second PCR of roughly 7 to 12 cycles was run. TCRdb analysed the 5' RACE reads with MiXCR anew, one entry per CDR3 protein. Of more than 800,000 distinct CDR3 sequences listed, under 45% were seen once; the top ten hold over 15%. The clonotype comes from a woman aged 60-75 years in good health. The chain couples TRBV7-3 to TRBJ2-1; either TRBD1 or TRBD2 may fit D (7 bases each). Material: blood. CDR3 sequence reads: CASSLLRGRGGEQFF. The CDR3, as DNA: TGTGCCAGCAGCTTATTAAGGGGGCGCGGGGGTGAGCAGTTCTTC.